This paragraph covers one T cell receptor (beta chain) sequence. Its specificity is not known. Clones were read by immunoSEQ multiplex PCR, and TCRdb kept only the in-frame ones, dropping some. The table includes 740,000 or so clones, around three quarters detected once. This CDR3 spans 13 amino acids. Germline V gene data show CDR1 as LNHDA and CDR2 as SQIVND (reference sequence). Deletions cut 6 bases from V and 2 bases from J, with 10 bases between. The record originates from a study of shared clonotypes between healthy human individuals. Study-wide findings and caveats: Clonotypes shared by all four donors outscored non-shared clonotypes in generation probability. Though the depth was large, rarefaction showed that sorted-subset sequencing was incomplete. A handful of donors had about 5% of their naive CD4 clonotypes in common.

V gene TRBV19 combines with J gene TRBJ2-5; TRBD2 might be the D (6 bases). The source material was memory CD4+ T cells sorted from blood. Sample subset: CD45RA-negative fraction. This clonotype was sampled from a woman between 25 and 40 years old in good health. CDR3 DNA sequence: TGTGCCAGTAGAATGGCGGGGCAAGAGACCCAGTACTTC. Translation gives CASRMAGQETQYF. Using reference TRBV19 and TRBJ2-5 for the parts outside the CDR3, the full variable domain is DGGITQSPKYLFRKEGQNVTLSCEQNLNHDAMYWYRQDPGQGLRLIYYSQIVNDFQKGDIAEGYSVSREKKESFPLTVTSAQKNPTAFYLCASRMAGQETQYFGPGTRLLVL.